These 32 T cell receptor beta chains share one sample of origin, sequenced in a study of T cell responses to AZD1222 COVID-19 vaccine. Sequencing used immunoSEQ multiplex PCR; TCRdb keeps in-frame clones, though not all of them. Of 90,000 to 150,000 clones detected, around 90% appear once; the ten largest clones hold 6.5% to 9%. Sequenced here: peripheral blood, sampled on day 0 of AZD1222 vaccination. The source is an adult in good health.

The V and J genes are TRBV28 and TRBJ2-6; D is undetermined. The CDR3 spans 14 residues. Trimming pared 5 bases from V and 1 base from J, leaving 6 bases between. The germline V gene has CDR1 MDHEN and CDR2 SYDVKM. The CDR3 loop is CASSLPSGANVLTF. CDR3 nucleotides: TGTGCCAGCAGTCTCCCGTCTGGGGCCAACGTCCTGACTTTC.

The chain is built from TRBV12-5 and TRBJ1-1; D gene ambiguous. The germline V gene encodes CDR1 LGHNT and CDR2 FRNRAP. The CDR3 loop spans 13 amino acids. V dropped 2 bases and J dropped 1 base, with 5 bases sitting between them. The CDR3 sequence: CASGLYQNTEAFF. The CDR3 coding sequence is TGTGCTAGTGGTTTGTACCAGAACACTGAAGCTTTCTTT.

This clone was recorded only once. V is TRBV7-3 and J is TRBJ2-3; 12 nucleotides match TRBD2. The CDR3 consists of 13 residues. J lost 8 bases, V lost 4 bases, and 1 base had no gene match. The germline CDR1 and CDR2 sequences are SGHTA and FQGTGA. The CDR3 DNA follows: TGTGCCAGCAGCTCGACTAGCGGGGGTACGCAGTATTTT. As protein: CASSSTSGGTQYF.

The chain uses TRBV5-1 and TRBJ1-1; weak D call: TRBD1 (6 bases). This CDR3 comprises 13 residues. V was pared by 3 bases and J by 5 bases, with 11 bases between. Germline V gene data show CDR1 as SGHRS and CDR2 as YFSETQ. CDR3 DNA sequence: TGCGCCAGCAGCTACTCACAGGGAACTGAAGCTTTCTTT. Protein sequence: CASSYSQGTEAFF.

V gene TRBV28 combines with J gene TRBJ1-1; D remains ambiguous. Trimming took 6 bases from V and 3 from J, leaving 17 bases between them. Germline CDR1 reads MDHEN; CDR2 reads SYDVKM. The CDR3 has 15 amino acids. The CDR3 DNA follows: TGTGCCAGCAGAGCTCATACGGGTGGGGACACTGAAGCTTTCTTT. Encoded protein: CASRAHTGGDTEAFF.

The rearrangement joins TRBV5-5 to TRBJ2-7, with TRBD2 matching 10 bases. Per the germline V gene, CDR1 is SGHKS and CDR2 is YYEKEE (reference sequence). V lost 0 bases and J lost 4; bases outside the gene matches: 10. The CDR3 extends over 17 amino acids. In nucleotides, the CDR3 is TGTGCCAGCAGCTTGGCCTTGGGGGCTAGCGGGAGTTACGAGCAGTACTTC. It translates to CASSLALGASGSYEQYF.

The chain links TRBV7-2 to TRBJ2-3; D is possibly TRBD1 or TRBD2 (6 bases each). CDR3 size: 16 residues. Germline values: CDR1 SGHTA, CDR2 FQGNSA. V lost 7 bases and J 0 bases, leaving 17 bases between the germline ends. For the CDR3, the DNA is TGTGCCAGCACCTCATTTAGGGGGGCTAGCACAGATACGCAGTATTTT. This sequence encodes CASTSFRGASTDTQYF.

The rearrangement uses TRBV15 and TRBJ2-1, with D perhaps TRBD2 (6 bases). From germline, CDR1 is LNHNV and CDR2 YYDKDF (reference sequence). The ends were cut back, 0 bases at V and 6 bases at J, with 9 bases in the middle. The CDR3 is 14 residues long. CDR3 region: CATSRDLGGNEQFF. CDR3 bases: TGTGCCACCAGCAGAGATCTGGGGGGCAATGAGCAGTTCTTC.

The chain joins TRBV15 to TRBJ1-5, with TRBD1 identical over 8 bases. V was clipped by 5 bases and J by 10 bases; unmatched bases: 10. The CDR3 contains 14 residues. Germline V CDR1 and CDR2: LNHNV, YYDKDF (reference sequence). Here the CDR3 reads CATSGRDRSHPQHF. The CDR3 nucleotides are TGTGCCACCAGCGGCCGGGACAGGTCCCATCCCCAGCATTTT.

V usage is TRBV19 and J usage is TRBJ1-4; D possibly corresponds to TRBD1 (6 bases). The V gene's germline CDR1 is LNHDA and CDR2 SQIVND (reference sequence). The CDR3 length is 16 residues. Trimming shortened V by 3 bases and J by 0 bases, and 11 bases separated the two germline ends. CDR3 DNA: TGTGCCAGTAGTATTGGACAGATTGCAACTAATGAAAAACTGTTTTTT. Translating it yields CASSIGQIATNEKLFF.

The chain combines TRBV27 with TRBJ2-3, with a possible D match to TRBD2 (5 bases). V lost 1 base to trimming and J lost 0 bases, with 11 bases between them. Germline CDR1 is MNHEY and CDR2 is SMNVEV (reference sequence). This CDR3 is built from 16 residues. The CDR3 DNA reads TGTGCCAGCAGTTTATTTATCGGGGAAAGCACAGATACGCAGTATTTT. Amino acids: CASSLFIGESTDTQYF.

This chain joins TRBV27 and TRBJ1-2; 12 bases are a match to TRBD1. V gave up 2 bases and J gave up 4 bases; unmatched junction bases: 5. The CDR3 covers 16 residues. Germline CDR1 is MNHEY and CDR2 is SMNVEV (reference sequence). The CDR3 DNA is TGTGCCAGCAGTTTAAGGGGGACAGGGGGCGGCTATGGCTACACCTTC. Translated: CASSLRGTGGGYGYTF.

The DNA of the CDR3 is TGTGCCAGCAGCCAAGAGAGACAGGGACACTATGGCTACACCTTC. Amino acids: CASSQERQGHYGYTF. The chain combines TRBV4-2 with TRBJ1-2; 7 nucleotides align to TRBD1. The CDR3 is 15 residues long. Germline CDR1 LGHNA, CDR2 YNFKEQ. V lost 0 bases to trimming and J lost 3 bases; unmatched junction nucleotides: 4.

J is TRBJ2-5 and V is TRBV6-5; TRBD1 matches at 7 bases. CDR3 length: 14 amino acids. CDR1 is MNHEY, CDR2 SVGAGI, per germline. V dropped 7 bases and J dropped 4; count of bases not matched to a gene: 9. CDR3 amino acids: CASKIDRAGETQYF. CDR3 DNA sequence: TGTGCCAGCAAAATTGACAGGGCGGGAGAGACCCAGTACTTC.

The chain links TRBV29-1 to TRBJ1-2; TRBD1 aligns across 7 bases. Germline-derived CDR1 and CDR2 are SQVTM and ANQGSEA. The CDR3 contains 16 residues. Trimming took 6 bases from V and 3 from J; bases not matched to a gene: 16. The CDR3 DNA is TGCAGCGTGTTCATACCGACAGGGAAAGGGGACTATGGCTACACCTTC. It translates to CSVFIPTGKGDYGYTF.

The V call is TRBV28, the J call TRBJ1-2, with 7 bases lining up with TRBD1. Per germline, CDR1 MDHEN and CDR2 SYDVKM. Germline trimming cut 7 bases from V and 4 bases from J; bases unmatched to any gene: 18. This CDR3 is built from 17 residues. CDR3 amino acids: CASNPEPGQKVFYGYTF. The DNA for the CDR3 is TGTGCCAGCAACCCTGAACCGGGACAGAAAGTGTTCTATGGCTACACCTTC.

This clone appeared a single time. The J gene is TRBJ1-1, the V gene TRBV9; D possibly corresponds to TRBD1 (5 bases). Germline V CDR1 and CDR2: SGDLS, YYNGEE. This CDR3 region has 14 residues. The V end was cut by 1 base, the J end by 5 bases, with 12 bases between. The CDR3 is CASSVYSGNTEAFF. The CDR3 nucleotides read TGTGCCAGCAGCGTATATTCAGGGAATACTGAAGCTTTCTTT.

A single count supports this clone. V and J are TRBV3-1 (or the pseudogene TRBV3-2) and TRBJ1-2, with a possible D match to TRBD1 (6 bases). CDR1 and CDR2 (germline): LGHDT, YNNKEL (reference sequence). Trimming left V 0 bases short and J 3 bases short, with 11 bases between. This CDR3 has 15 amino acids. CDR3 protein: CASSQDGGLDYGYTF. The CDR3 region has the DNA TGTGCCAGCAGCCAAGATGGGGGGCTTGACTATGGCTACACCTTC.

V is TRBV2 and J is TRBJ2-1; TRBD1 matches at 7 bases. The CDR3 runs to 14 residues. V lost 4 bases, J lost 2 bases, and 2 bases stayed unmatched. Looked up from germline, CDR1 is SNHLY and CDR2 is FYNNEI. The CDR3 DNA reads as TGTGCCAGCAGTGGGACAGGAGCCTACAATGAGCAGTTCTTC. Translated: CASSGTGAYNEQFF. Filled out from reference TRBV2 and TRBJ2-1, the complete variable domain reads EPEVTQTPSHQVTQMGQEVILRCVPISNHLYFYWYRQILGQKVEFLVSFYNNEISEKSEIFDDQFSVERPDGSNFTLKIRSTKLEDSAMYFCASSGTGAYNEQFFGPGTRLTVL.

CDR3 sequence (DNA): TGTGCCAGCTCCCCGGAGGGACTACAGCCCCAGCATTTT. This codes for CASSPEGLQPQHF. The rearrangement joins TRBV6-5 to TRBJ1-5, with D possibly being TRBD1 (5 bases). Germline CDR1 MNHEY, CDR2 SVGAGI. Trimming removed 8 bases at V and 7 bases at J, with 15 bases between. This CDR3 region has 13 residues.

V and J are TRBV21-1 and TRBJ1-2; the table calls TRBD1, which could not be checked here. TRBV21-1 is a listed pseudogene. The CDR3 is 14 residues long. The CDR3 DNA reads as TGTGCCAGCAGCAAGAAGCCGACAGTATGGGGCTACACCTTC. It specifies CASSKKPTVWGYTF.

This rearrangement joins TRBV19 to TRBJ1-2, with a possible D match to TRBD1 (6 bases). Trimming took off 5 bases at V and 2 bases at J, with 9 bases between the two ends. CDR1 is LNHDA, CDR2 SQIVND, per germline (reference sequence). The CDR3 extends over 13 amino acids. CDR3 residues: CASSPQGNYGYTF. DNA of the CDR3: TGTGCCAGTAGTCCACAGGGCAACTATGGCTACACCTTC.

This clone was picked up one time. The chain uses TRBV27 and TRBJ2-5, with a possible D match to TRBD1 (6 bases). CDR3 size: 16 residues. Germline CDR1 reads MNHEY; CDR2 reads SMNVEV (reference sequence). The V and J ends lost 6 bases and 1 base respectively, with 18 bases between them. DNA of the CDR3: TGTGCCAGCAGCCAATTGAGGGGGATTTCCCAAGAGACCCAGTACTTC. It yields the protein CASSQLRGISQETQYF.

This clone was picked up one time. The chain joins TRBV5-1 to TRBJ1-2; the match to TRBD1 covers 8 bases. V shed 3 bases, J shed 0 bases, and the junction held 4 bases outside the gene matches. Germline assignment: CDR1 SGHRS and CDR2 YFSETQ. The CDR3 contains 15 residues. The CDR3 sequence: CASSYGQGANYGYTF. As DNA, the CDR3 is TGCGCCAGCAGCTACGGACAGGGAGCTAACTATGGCTACACCTTC.

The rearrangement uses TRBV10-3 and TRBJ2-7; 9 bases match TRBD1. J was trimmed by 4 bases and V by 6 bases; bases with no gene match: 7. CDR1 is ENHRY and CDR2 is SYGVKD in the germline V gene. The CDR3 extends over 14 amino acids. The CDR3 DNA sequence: TGTGCCATCAGCCGAGGGACAGGGACGTACGAGCAGTACTTC. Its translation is CAISRGTGTYEQYF.

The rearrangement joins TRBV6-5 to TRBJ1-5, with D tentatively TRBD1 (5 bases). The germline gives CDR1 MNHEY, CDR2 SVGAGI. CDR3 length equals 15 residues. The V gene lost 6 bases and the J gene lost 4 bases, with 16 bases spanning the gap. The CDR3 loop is CASSSGMPRNQPQHF. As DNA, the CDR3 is TGTGCCAGCAGCTCAGGGATGCCGCGAAATCAGCCCCAGCATTTT.

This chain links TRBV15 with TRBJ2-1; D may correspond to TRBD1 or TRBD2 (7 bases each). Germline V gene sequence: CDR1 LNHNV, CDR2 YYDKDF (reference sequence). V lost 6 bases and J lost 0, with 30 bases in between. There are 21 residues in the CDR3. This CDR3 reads CATRLRPSSGGGRNSYNEQFF. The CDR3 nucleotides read TGTGCCACCAGATTGAGGCCTTCATCAGGGGGAGGGCGGAACTCCTACAATGAGCAGTTCTTC. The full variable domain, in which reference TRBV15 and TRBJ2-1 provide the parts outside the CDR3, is DAMVIQNPRYQVTQFGKPVTLSCSQTLNHNVMYWYQQKSSQAPKLLFHYYDKDFNNEADTPDNFQSRRPNTSFCFLDIRSPGLGDTAMYLCATRLRPSSGGGRNSYNEQFFGPGTRLTVL.

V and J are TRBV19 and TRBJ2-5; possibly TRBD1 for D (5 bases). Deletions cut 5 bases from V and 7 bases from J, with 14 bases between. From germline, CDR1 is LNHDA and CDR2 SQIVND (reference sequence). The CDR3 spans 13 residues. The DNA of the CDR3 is TGTGCCAGTAGTCTCCGGACAAGTGGGACCCAGTACTTC. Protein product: CASSLRTSGTQYF.

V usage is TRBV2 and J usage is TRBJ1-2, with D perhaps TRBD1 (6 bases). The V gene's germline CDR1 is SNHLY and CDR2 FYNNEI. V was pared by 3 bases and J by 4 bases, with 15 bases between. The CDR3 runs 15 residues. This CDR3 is CASSEQTGTAYGYTF. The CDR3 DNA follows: TGTGCCAGCAGTGAGCAAACAGGGACGGCCTATGGCTACACCTTC.

The DNA for the CDR3 is TGCGCCAGCAGCCTAACCGGGACAGGCAATCAGCCCCAGCATTTT. Amino acid sequence: CASSLTGTGNQPQHF. This chain connects TRBV4-1 to TRBJ1-5; TRBD1 aligns across 7 bases. J gave up 2 bases and V 4 bases, and 5 bases lay outside the gene matches. The CDR3 sequence is 15 residues long. Germline CDR1 MGHRA, CDR2 YSYEKL.

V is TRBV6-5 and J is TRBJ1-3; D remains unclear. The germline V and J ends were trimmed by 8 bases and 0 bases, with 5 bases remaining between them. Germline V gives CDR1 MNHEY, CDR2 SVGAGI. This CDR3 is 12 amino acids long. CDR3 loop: CASLHSGNTIYF. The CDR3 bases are TGTGCCAGCCTGCACTCTGGAAACACCATATATTTT.

The CDR3 loop is CASSRGQGAITEAFF. CDR3 bases: TGTGCCAGCAGCCGGGGACAGGGGGCTATCACTGAAGCTTTCTTT. The chain is built from TRBV3-1 (or the pseudogene TRBV3-2) and TRBJ1-1; 12 nucleotides agree with TRBD1. V lost 4 bases and J lost 4; bases outside the gene matches: 4. This CDR3 spans 15 amino acids. The V gene's germline CDR1 is LGHDT and CDR2 YNNKEL (reference sequence).